The clone carrying this T cell receptor beta chain has just one count. TCRdb's copy holds only in-frame clones and misses some; the assay was immunoSEQ multiplex PCR. This table holds under 200,000 clones, about 80% found once. These data are taken from a study of blood T cell repertoires in COVID-19. Study summary: The study drew acute and convalescent COVID-19 samples from the United States, Italy and Spain.

The V end lost 0 bases, the J end lost 3 bases, and 14 bases lay between the germline ends. The CDR3 is 16 residues long. Per the germline V gene, CDR1 is LGHNA and CDR2 is YSLEER. The TCR originated in a man aged 60-69 years with acute or convalescent COVID-19. Sequencing input: peripheral blood. The gene calls are TRBV4-3 and TRBJ2-5; tentative D call: TRBD2 (5 bases). CDR3 in amino acids: CASSQEAVGLEETQYF. The CDR3 bases are TGCGCCAGCAGCCAAGAAGCGGTGGGCCTAGAAGAGACCCAGTACTTC.